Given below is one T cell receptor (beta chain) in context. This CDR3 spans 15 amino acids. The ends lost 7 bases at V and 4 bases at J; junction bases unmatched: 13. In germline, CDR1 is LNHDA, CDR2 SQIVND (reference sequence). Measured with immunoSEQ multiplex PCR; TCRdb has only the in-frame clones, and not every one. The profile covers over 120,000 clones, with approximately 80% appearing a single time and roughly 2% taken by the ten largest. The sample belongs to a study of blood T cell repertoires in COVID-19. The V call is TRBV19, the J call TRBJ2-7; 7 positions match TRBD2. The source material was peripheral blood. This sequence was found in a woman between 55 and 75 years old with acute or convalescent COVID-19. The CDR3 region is CASKASGGSLYEQYF. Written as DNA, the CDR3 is TGTGCCAGTAAAGCTAGCGGAGGATCCCTTTACGAGCAGTACTTC.